This TCR beta chain was documented in a study of shared clonotypes between healthy human individuals. Germline CDR1 reads LGHNA; CDR2 reads YSLEER. The CDR3 consists of 18 residues. Losses at the gene ends were 3 bases for V and 3 bases for J; bases not matched to a gene: 14. Assay used: immunoSEQ multiplex PCR; TCRdb lists only in-frame clones, some missing. The sample shows 2,500,000 or so clones, around 90% of them seen only once. The chain is built from TRBV4-3 and TRBJ2-3, with 8 bases matching TRBD2. Sequencing input: naive CD4+ T cells from PBMCs. Noted subset: CD45RA+ positively selected. The clonotype originates from a man aged 18 to 30 in good health. Some clones in this sample may be carry-over from other donors' samples. CDR3 residues: CASSQLAGTSAGTDTQYF. The CDR3 DNA reads TGCGCCAGCAGCCAGCTTGCCGGGACTAGTGCTGGTACAGATACGCAGTATTTT.